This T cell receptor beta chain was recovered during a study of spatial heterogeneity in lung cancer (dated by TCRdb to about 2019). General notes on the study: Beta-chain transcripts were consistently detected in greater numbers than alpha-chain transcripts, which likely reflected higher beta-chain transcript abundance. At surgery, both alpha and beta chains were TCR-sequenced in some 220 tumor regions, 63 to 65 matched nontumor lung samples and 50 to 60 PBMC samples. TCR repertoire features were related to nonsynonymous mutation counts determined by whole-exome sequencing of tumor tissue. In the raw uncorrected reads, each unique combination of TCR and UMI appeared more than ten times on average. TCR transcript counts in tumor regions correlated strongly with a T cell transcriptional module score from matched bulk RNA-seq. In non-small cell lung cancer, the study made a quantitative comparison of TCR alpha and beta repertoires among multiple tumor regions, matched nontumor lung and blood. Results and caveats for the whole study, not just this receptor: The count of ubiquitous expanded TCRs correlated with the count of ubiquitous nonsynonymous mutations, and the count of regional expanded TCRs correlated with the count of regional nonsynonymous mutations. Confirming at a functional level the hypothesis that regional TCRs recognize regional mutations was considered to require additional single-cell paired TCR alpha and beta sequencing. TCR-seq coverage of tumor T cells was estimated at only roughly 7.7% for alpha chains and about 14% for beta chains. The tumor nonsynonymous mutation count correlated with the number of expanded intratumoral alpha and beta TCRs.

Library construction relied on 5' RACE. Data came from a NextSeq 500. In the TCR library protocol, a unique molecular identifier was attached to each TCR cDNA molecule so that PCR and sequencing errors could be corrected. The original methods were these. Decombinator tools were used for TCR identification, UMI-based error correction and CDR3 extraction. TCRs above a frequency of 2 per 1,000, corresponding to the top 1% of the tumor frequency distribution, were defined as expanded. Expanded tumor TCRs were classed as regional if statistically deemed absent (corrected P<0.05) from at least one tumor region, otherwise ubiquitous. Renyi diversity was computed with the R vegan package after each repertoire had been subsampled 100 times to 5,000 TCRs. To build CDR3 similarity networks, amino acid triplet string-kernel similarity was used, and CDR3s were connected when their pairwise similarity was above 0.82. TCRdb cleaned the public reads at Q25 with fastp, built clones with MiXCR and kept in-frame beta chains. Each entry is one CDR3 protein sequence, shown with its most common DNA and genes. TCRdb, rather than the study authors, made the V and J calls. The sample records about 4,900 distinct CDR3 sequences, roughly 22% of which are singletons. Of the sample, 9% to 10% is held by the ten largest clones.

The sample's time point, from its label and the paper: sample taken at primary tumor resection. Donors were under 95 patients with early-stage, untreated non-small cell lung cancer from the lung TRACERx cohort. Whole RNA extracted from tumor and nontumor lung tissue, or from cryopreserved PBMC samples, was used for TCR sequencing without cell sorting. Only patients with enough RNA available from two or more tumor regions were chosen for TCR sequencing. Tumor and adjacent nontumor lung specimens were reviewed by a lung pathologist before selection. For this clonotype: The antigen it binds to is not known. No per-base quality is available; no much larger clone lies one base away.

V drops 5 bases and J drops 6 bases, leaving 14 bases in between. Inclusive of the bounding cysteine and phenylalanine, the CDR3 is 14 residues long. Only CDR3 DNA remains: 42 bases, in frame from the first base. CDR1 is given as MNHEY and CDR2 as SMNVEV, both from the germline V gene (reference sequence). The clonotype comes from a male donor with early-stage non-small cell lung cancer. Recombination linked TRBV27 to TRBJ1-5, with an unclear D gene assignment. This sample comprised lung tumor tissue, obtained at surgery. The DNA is TGTGCCAGCAGTCCGACGGGCTGGGTTCAGCCCCAGCATTTT. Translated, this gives CASSPTGWVQPQHF.